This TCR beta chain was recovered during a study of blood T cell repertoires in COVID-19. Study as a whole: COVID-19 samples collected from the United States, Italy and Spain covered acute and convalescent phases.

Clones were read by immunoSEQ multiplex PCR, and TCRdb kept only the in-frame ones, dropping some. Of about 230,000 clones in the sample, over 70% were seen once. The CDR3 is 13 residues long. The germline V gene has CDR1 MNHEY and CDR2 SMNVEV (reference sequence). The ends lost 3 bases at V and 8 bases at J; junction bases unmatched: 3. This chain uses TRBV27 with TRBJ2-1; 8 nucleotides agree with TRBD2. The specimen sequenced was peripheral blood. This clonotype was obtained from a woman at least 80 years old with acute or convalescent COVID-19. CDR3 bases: TGTGCCAGCAGTTTTTCCGGGAGGGATGAGCAGTTCTTC. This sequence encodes CASSFSGRDEQFF.